The rows below give T cell receptor beta chains drawn from one sample of a study of cytomegalovirus exposure and HLA in healthy donors. Libraries were prepared by immunoSEQ multiplex PCR; TCRdb keeps only in-frame clonotypes and omits some of them. The profile shows approximately 180,000 clones, roughly 80% of them singletons. Material: PBMCs. Receptors originate from a woman aged 50 to 60 in good health and CMV-seronegative. Both conserved end residues are part of each CDR3. The D gene is left open where the match is weak. Clone size appears in some rows only: once, few, many, or a class for an expanded clone.

clone size,D gene,J gene,V gene,CDR3 protein,CDR3 DNA
-,TRBD1,TRBJ1-1,TRBV27,CASRGPSRQGWNTEAFF,TGTGCCAGCAGGGGGCCCAGCCGACAGGGATGGAACACTGAAGCTTTCTTT
-,-,TRBJ1-6,TRBV5-6,CASSLFQLSSPLHF,TGTGCCAGCAGCTTGTTTCAGTTGTCCTCACCCCTCCACTTT
-,TRBD2,TRBJ2-3,TRBV28,CASSSEVTSANRTDTQYF,TGTGCCAGCAGTTCGGAGGTGACTAGCGCCAACCGCACAGATACGCAGTATTTT
-,TRBD2,TRBJ2-1,TRBV7-9,CASSSSRLAVYNEQFF,TGTGCCAGCAGCTCAAGCCGACTAGCGGTCTACAATGAGCAGTTCTTC
-,-,TRBJ2-4,TRBV5-8,CASSLAGGWAQYF,TGTGCCAGCAGCTTGGCCGGGGGATGGGCCCAGTACTTC
-,-,TRBJ1-1,TRBV6-5,CASRISENTEAFF,TGTGCCAGCCGAATCTCAGAGAACACTGAAGCTTTCTTT
-,-,TRBJ1-6,TRBV18,CASSRSGNADSPLHF,TGTGCCAGCTCACGCTCAGGGAATGCGGATTCACCCCTCCACTTT
-,-,TRBJ1-5,TRBV11-2,CASSLDGRGSQPQHF,TGTGCCAGCAGCTTAGACGGCAGGGGAAGTCAGCCCCAGCATTTT
-,-,TRBJ1-1,TRBV19,CASSIGFGTEAFF,TGTGCCAGTAGTATCGGTTTCGGGACTGAAGCTTTCTTT
-,TRBD2,TRBJ2-3,TRBV5-5,CASSLIIGGLAGSTDTQYF,TGTGCCAGCAGCCTTATAATCGGGGGACTAGCGGGGAGCACAGATACGCAGTATTTT
many,-,TRBJ2-3,TRBV7-2,CASTPRGSTDTQYF,TGTGCCAGCACCCCAAGGGGGTCCACAGATACGCAGTATTTT
-,-,TRBJ1-1,TRBV14,CASSQVWPGDTEAFF,TGTGCCAGCAGCCAAGTATGGCCAGGGGATACTGAAGCTTTCTTT
-,-,TRBJ2-7,TRBV2,CASSTDSAYEQYF,TGTGCCAGCAGTACCGACAGCGCCTACGAGCAGTACTTC
-,-,TRBJ1-2,TRBV2,CASSHRVNYGYTF,TGTGCCAGCAGTCACAGGGTCAACTATGGCTACACCTTC
-,-,TRBJ1-6,TRBV6-5,CASYRGSYNSPLHF,TGTGCCAGCTATCGGGGGTCCTATAATTCACCCCTCCACTTT
-,-,TRBJ2-7,TRBV5-8,CASSLKGSYEQYF,TGTGCCAGCAGCTTGAAGGGGTCCTACGAGCAGTACTTC
-,-,TRBJ1-1,TRBV7-2,CASSPRQKNTEAFF,TGTGCCAGCAGCCCCAGACAGAAGAACACTGAAGCTTTCTTT
-,-,TRBJ1-6,TRBV5-4,CASSLQRGEGSPLHF,TGTGCCAGCAGCTTGCAACGGGGGGAAGGATCACCCCTCCACTTT
-,TRBD1,TRBJ1-1,TRBV19,CASSRGTGGLPGTEAFF,TGTGCCAGTAGTAGGGGGACAGGGGGCCTCCCTGGAACTGAAGCTTTCTTT
-,TRBD2,TRBJ2-3,TRBV2,CASRLSSGAQYF,TGTGCCAGCAGGTTGTCTAGCGGGGCGCAGTATTTT
-,-,TRBJ2-7,TRBV5-1,CASSSGFGSIYEQYF,TGCGCCAGCAGCTCGGGTTTCGGGAGTATCTACGAGCAGTACTTC
-,TRBD1,TRBJ2-7,TRBV27,CASSPTGTVSLAYEQYF,TGTGCCAGCAGTCCAACCGGGACAGTAAGTTTAGCCTACGAGCAGTACTTC
once,-,TRBJ1-5,TRBV9,CASSPRGSNQPQHF,TGTGCCAGCAGCCCTCGGGGGAGCAATCAGCCCCAGCATTTT
-,TRBD1,TRBJ2-4,TRBV7-9,CASSPQTGKNIQYF,TGTGCCAGCAGCCCGCAGACAGGGAAAAACATTCAGTACTTC
-,TRBD1,TRBJ2-2,TRBV9,CASSVGSTGVATGELFF,TGTGCCAGCAGCGTAGGGTCGACAGGGGTCGCCACCGGGGAGCTGTTTTTT
-,-,TRBJ2-2,TRBV6-5,CASSYAAETGELFF,TGTGCCAGCAGTTACGCGGCAGAAACCGGGGAGCTGTTTTTT
-,-,TRBJ1-3,TRBV9,CASSATQNTIYF,TGTGCCAGCAGCGCCACTCAAAACACCATATATTTT
-,-,TRBJ2-2,TRBV7-9,CASSDDRFIGELFF,TGTGCCAGCAGCGACGACAGGTTTATCGGGGAGCTGTTTTTT
-,TRBD1,TRBJ1-2,TRBV5-4,CASSQEDTGEDGYTF,TGTGCCAGCAGCCAAGAAGATACAGGGGAGGATGGCTACACCTTC
-,TRBD2,TRBJ2-5,TRBV2,CASSETGLAGGETQYF,TGTGCCAGCAGTGAAACCGGTCTAGCGGGGGGAGAGACCCAGTACTTC
-,TRBD2,TRBJ2-3,TRBV5-1,CASSLDGTSEDTQYF,TGCGCCAGCAGCTTGGACGGGACTAGCGAAGATACGCAGTATTTT
-,TRBD1,TRBJ2-7,TRBV28,CASGTGYEQYF,TGTGCCAGTGGGACAGGGTACGAGCAGTACTTC
few,-,TRBJ2-7,TRBV6-5,CASNGGEQYF,TGTGCCAGCAACGGAGGAGAGCAGTACTTC
-,-,TRBJ1-1,TRBV6-6,CASSYPSPGQHTEAFF,TGTGCCAGCAGTTACCCTTCCCCGGGACAACACACTGAAGCTTTCTTT
few,-,TRBJ1-1,TRBV6-5,CASSFRGGTLNTEAFF,TGTGCCAGCAGTTTCCGGGGGGGAACCTTGAACACTGAAGCTTTCTTT
-,TRBD2,TRBJ2-4,TRBV7-8,CASSSTPGLAGGPPNIQYF,TGTGCCAGCAGCTCGACCCCGGGACTAGCGGGAGGGCCTCCAAACATTCAGTACTTC
once,TRBD1,TRBJ1-1,TRBV11-2,CASSPRTGVNTEAFF,TGTGCCAGCAGCCCTAGGACAGGGGTGAACACTGAAGCTTTCTTT
-,TRBD1,TRBJ1-1,TRBV19,CASSFGTGKGTEAFF,TGTGCCAGTAGTTTCGGGACAGGGAAAGGTACTGAAGCTTTCTTT
-,-,TRBJ2-5,TRBV27,CASSPLTEETQYF,TGTGCCAGCAGTCCTTTGACAGAAGAGACCCAGTACTTC
-,-,TRBJ1-1,TRBV29-1,CSVGQANTEAFF,TGCAGCGTTGGCCAGGCGAACACTGAAGCTTTCTTT
few,TRBD1,TRBJ2-7,TRBV27,CASSFPRDRGGYEQYF,TGTGCCAGCAGTTTCCCCCGCGACAGGGGGGGCTACGAGCAGTACTTC
-,-,TRBJ1-1,TRBV5-5,CASSFVGGGTEAFF,TGTGCCAGCAGTTTCGTGGGGGGTGGAACTGAAGCTTTCTTT
-,-,TRBJ2-1,TRBV7-2,CASTRLGFGEQFF,TGTGCCAGCACCCGACTAGGATTTGGTGAGCAGTTCTTC
few,TRBD2,TRBJ2-1,TRBV28,CARERESSYNEQFF,TGTGCCAGGGAGCGGGAGAGCTCCTACAATGAGCAGTTCTTC
-,TRBD2,TRBJ2-7,TRBV10-3,CAIRVLAERGEQYF,TGTGCCATCAGGGTTCTAGCGGAAAGGGGCGAGCAGTACTTC
-,-,TRBJ2-5,TRBV5-1,CASSREQETQYF,TGCGCCAGCAGCCGAGAGCAAGAGACCCAGTACTTC
-,-,TRBJ2-7,TRBV7-9,CASSLVTGPSHEQYF,TGTGCCAGCAGCTTAGTCACAGGACCATCACACGAGCAGTACTTC
once,TRBD2,TRBJ2-7,TRBV7-9,CASSLGWRGESGYEQYF,TGTGCCAGCAGCTTAGGCTGGCGGGGGGAATCGGGGTACGAGCAGTACTTC
-,TRBD1,TRBJ1-5,TRBV6-1,CASSGRGTAIQPQHF,TGTGCCAGCAGTGGGAGAGGGACAGCAATTCAGCCCCAGCATTTT
-,-,TRBJ1-1,TRBV19,CASTLTGMNTEAFF,TGTGCCAGTACCTTGACAGGTATGAACACTGAAGCTTTCTTT
-,-,TRBJ2-3,TRBV11-2,CASTSIYRTDTQYF,TGTGCCAGCACCTCAATCTACAGGACAGATACGCAGTATTTT
-,-,TRBJ1-2,TRBV28,CASSGTYGYTF,TGTGCCAGCAGCGGGACATACGGCTACACCTTC
once,-,TRBJ2-2,TRBV27,CASSLVGQMNTGELFF,TGTGCCAGCAGTTTGGTAGGACAGATGAACACCGGGGAGCTGTTTTTT
-,TRBD1,TRBJ1-5,TRBV19,CAGGSNQPQHF,TGTGCAGGGGGCAGCAATCAGCCCCAGCATTTT